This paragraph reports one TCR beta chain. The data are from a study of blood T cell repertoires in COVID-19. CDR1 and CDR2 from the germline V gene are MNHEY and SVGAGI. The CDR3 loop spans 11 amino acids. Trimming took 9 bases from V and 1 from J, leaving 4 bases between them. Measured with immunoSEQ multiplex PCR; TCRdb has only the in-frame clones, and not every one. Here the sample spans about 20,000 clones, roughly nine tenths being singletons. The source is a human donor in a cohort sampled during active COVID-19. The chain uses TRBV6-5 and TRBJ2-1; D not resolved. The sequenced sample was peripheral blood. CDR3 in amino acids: CASNSYNEQFF. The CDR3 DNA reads TGTGCCAGTAATTCCTACAATGAGCAGTTCTTC.